This TCR beta chain was captured by sequencing in a study of T cells in Graves' hyperthyroidism and ophthalmopathy. The CDR3 has 11 residues. Germline CDR1 is MGHRA and CDR2 is YSYEKL. Authors of the study amplified TCR beta CDR3 regions from RNA transcripts. With the HTBI primer set, the TCR CDR3 went through a first round of RT-PCR. Using its own MiXCR run on the multiplex PCR reads, TCRdb lists one record per CDR3 protein. The table includes 89,000 or so distinct CDR3 sequences, approximately 42% detected once. Study-wide findings and caveats: A model built on 13 V-J features separated ophthalmopathy from stable hyperthyroidism.

This clonotype was detected many times. The antigen is unknown. At one end the junction does not follow the germline gene, possibly because of a read error. The source of this sequence is a woman between 25 and 40 years old with Graves' hyperthyroidism. The source material was peripheral blood or thyroid tissue (not recorded which). The rearrangement links TRBV4-1 to TRBJ2-5, with D possibly being TRBD2 (6 bases). The CDR3 bases are TGCGCCAGCAGCCACTCCGGGACTTCTTTCTTC. Protein: CASSHSGTSFF.